This T cell receptor (beta chain) was captured by sequencing in a study of blood T cell repertoires in COVID-19. Original data processing: Quantification of nucleated cells was approximated via reference gene primer amplification. Produced via immunoSEQ multiplex PCR; TCRdb's table is partial and in-frame only. The V and J calls and clone size are taken from that table; D and trimming were inferred from the DNA. This table holds about 39,000 clones, around 86% found once. This clonotype originated in a man in his fifties with active or convalescent COVID-19. The sequenced material came from peripheral blood.

This CDR3 reads CASSLRLASYEQYF. CDR3 nucleotide sequence: TGTGCCAGCTCACTCCGGCTAGCTTCCTACGAGCAGTACTTC. This chain connects TRBV18 to TRBJ2-7; TRBD2 might be the D (5 bases). The CDR3 runs to 14 residues. Trimming took 4 bases from V and 1 from J, leaving 11 bases between them. Per germline, CDR1 KGHSH and CDR2 LQKENI.